The present T cell receptor beta chain was sequenced within a study of blood T cells in healthy people across ages. Notes on this clonotype: Its antigen is undetermined.

Study-wide findings and caveats: The recorded TCR beta diversity per million T cells decreased in a roughly linear manner with age. Diversity figures based on one million T cells were deemed too low. A strong correlation was found between TCR beta diversity and the percentage of naive T cells.

Primed by a sample-barcoded 5' primer and a J-beta primer mix, a second PCR proceeded for roughly 7 to 11 cycles. Every sample produced at least 2.5 million CDR3-containing paired-end reads. A single record per CDR3 protein comes from TCRdb applying MiXCR to the 5' RACE reads. The table lists hundreds of thousands of distinct CDR3 sequences, 45% to 65% of them singletons. The receptor was isolated from a man aged 55 to 69 in good health. Specimen: blood.

For the CDR3, the DNA is TGTGCCAGCAGTTTAGCGCTTAGGACAGGGGGCAATCAGCCCCAGCATTTT. It codes for CASSLALRTGGNQPQHF. V gene TRBV12-3 or TRBV12-4 combines with J gene TRBJ1-5, with 9 bases fitting TRBD1. The CDR3 sequence is 17 residues long. Trimming at V came to 0 bases and at J to 2 bases, leaving 5 bases not matched to a gene.